A selection of T cell receptor beta chains follows, all from one sample in a study of T cell clones after liver transplantation. The data were produced by immunoSEQ multiplex PCR, yet TCRdb's version contains in-frame clones alone and is incomplete. The sample lists nearly 25,000 clones, roughly 69% occurring once. Specimen: CD4+ T cells from blood, collected before liver transplant. All receptors come from a human donor who received a liver transplant. The CDR3 runs from the conserved cysteine through the conserved F or W. A D gene is named only where the DNA matches it firmly. The size of a clone is reported for some rows only, either as once, few or many, or as a class for expanded clones.

j_gene: TRBJ2-5
len: 17
d_gene: TRBD1
abundance: .
v_gene: TRBV7-2
CDR3nt: TGTGCCAGCAGCAGGGACCGGGACAGGGTCTGGGAAGAGACCCAGTACTTC
CDR3aa: CASSRDRDRVWEETQYF

j_gene: TRBJ2-3
len: 15
d_gene: .
abundance: few
v_gene: TRBV7-6
CDR3nt: TGTGCCAGCAGCTTAAACCCGACAGTCACAGATACGCAGTATTTT
CDR3aa: CASSLNPTVTDTQYF

j_gene: TRBJ1-2
len: 15
d_gene: .
abundance: .
v_gene: TRBV5-6
CDR3nt: TGTGCCAGCAGCTCCTCATTTACTCCAGAATATGGCTACACCTTC
CDR3aa: CASSSSFTPEYGYTF

j_gene: TRBJ1-3
len: 15
d_gene: .
abundance: .
v_gene: TRBV9
CDR3nt: TGTGCCAGCAGCGTAGCATCGGGGTTTGGAAACACCATATATTTT
CDR3aa: CASSVASGFGNTIYF

j_gene: TRBJ1-4
len: 16
d_gene: .
abundance: medium-sized
v_gene: TRBV10-3
CDR3nt: TGTGCCATCAGTGAGTCGTCGTGGGACGAGAGTGAAAAACTGTTTTTT
CDR3aa: CAISESSWDESEKLFF

j_gene: TRBJ2-3
len: 16
d_gene: .
abundance: .
v_gene: TRBV7-2
CDR3nt: TGTGCCAGCAGCTTGAGCAGGGCTTCTAGCACAGATACGCAGTATTTT
CDR3aa: CASSLSRASSTDTQYF

j_gene: TRBJ2-3
len: 17
d_gene: TRBD2
abundance: .
v_gene: TRBV5-1
CDR3nt: TGCGCCAGCAGCTCGGGACTAGCGGGGGGCTCCACAGATACGCAGTATTTT
CDR3aa: CASSSGLAGGSTDTQYF

j_gene: TRBJ1-1
len: 11
d_gene: .
abundance: .
v_gene: TRBV20-1
CDR3nt: TGCAGTGCTAGAGGAAACACTGAAGCTTTCTTT
CDR3aa: CSARGNTEAFF

j_gene: TRBJ1-2
len: 12
d_gene: .
abundance: once
v_gene: TRBV30
CDR3nt: TGTGCCTGGAGTTTCGGGGATCGTGGCTACACCTTC
CDR3aa: CAWSFGDRGYTF

j_gene: TRBJ1-2
len: 13
d_gene: .
abundance: .
v_gene: TRBV6-1
CDR3nt: TGTGCCAGCAGGACTAACAGGGAGCTTGGCTACACCTTC
CDR3aa: CASRTNRELGYTF

j_gene: TRBJ2-1
len: 14
d_gene: .
abundance: .
v_gene: TRBV7-2
CDR3nt: TGTGCCAGCAGCGTACAGGGTTCCTACAATGAGCAGTTCTTC
CDR3aa: CASSVQGSYNEQFF

j_gene: TRBJ1-1
len: 16
d_gene: TRBD1
abundance: .
v_gene: TRBV5-1
CDR3nt: TGCGCCAGCAGCTTGGACAGGGGACTAGGGGATAGAGGAGCTTTCTTT
CDR3aa: CASSLDRGLGDRGAFF

j_gene: TRBJ2-5
len: 14
d_gene: TRBD1
abundance: .
v_gene: TRBV5-4
CDR3nt: TGTGCCAGCAGCTTACAGGGGGCTGTGGAGACCCAGTACTTC
CDR3aa: CASSLQGAVETQYF

j_gene: TRBJ1-1
len: 12
d_gene: .
abundance: few
v_gene: TRBV28
CDR3nt: TGTGCCAGCTGGGACACCGACACTGAAGCTTTCTTT
CDR3aa: CASWDTDTEAFF

j_gene: TRBJ1-2
len: 13
d_gene: TRBD1
abundance: .
v_gene: TRBV27
CDR3nt: TGTGCCAGTGGGACAGGGGGCATCTATGGCTACACCTTC
CDR3aa: CASGTGGIYGYTF

j_gene: TRBJ1-6
len: 16
d_gene: .
abundance: .
v_gene: TRBV28
CDR3nt: TGTGCCAGCAGTGGGGACTTCGGGAGGTATAATTCACCCCTCCACTTT
CDR3aa: CASSGDFGRYNSPLHF

j_gene: TRBJ1-2
len: 15
d_gene: .
abundance: few
v_gene: TRBV5-1
CDR3nt: TGCGCCAGCAGCTTGGTGCCCGGGGGCGCAGGCGGCTACACCTTC
CDR3aa: CASSLVPGGAGGYTF

j_gene: TRBJ2-7
len: 16
d_gene: TRBD1
abundance: .
v_gene: TRBV5-5
CDR3nt: TGTGCCAGCAGCTCCCAAAATGTTGGGACAGGGTCCGAGCAGTACTTC
CDR3aa: CASSSQNVGTGSEQYF

j_gene: TRBJ1-2
len: 12
d_gene: .
abundance: .
v_gene: TRBV29-1
CDR3nt: TGCAGCGTTGAAAGCGGGGGCGGCGGCTACACCTTC
CDR3aa: CSVESGGGGYTF

j_gene: TRBJ2-2
len: 16
d_gene: TRBD2
abundance: .
v_gene: TRBV6-5
CDR3nt: TGTGCCAGCAGTTACCGAGCTAGCGGGGGGGTCGGGGAGCTGTTTTTT
CDR3aa: CASSYRASGGVGELFF

j_gene: TRBJ2-5
len: 14
d_gene: .
abundance: once
v_gene: TRBV7-2
CDR3nt: TGTGCCAGCAGCGGGGACCATGGGCGGGAGACCCAGTACTTC
CDR3aa: CASSGDHGRETQYF

j_gene: TRBJ2-3
len: 16
d_gene: TRBD2
abundance: .
v_gene: TRBV10-1
CDR3nt: TGCGCCAGCAGTGAGGGGGCTAGCGGGGCCACAGATACGCAGTATTTT
CDR3aa: CASSEGASGATDTQYF